A single sample is the source of the 23 T cell receptor beta chains below, sequenced in a study of naive and memory T cell subsets. Two oligonucleotides, mixed equimolar, formed the beta constant-region primer covering TRBC1 and TRBC2. TCRdb called the UMI-ligation and nested PCR reads again in MiXCR, with one record for every CDR3 protein. The data show approximately 140,000 distinct CDR3 sequences, about a sixth seen once. The sequenced material came from naive CD4+ T cells from blood. The receptors here all came from a human donor in good health.

This clonotype was found a few times. The chain uses TRBV6-2 or TRBV6-3 and TRBJ2-2; D gene unclear. Per germline, CDR1 MNHEY and CDR2 SVGEGT. The CDR3 covers 16 residues. The V gene lost 6 bases and the J gene lost 13 bases, with 27 bases spanning the gap. DNA for the CDR3: TGTGCCAGCAGCAACGTCCAGGTTTCCGACCCCGGCGTGCTGTTTTTT. Protein product: CASSNVQVSDPGVLFF.

This clonotype showed up just a few times. CDR3 in amino acids: CASSLAGEPQETQYF. For the CDR3, the DNA is TGTGCCAGCAGTTTAGCGGGGGAGCCACAAGAGACCCAGTACTTC. V is TRBV28 and J is TRBJ2-5; 7 bases line up with TRBD2. Germline lookup yields CDR1 MDHEN and CDR2 SYDVKM. This CDR3 comprises 15 residues. With V trimmed by 2 bases and J by 2 bases, 5 bases remained unmatched.

This chain uses TRBV18 with TRBJ1-1, with D uncertain. V was cut by 0 bases and J by 7 bases, with 12 bases left in between. In germline, CDR1 is KGHSH, CDR2 LQKENI. The CDR3 runs 14 residues. Here the CDR3 DNA reads TGTGCCAGCTCACCACCGGACCGTCGCAGTGAAGCTTTCTTT. It codes for CASSPPDRRSEAFF.

In this sample, this clonotype turned up a few times. V and J are TRBV11-3 and TRBJ2-2; perhaps TRBD2 as D (5 bases). This CDR3 is 15 amino acids long. The germline gives CDR1 SGHNT, CDR2 YENEEA. Between the trimmed V and J ends, which lost 5 bases and 4 bases, there was a span of 14 bases. The CDR3 region has the DNA TGTGCCAGCAGCGGCCTTGGAGCGGCCACCGGGGAGCTGTTTTTT. The encoded protein is CASSGLGAATGELFF.

This clonotype was seen a few times. The rearrangement joins TRBV2 to TRBJ2-1; a possible D gene is TRBD1 (6 bases). Deletions cut 9 bases from V and 1 base from J, with 13 bases between. The CDR3 covers 14 residues. Germline V lookup: CDR1 SNHLY, CDR2 FYNNEI. The CDR3 DNA is TGTGCCAGTAGTCAGGGGACGTCCTACAATGAGCAGTTCTTC. Protein product: CASSQGTSYNEQFF.

The chain is built from TRBV7-2 and TRBJ1-1; TRBD1 might be the D (5 bases). The V gene lost 1 base and the J gene lost 0 bases, with 27 bases spanning the gap. The CDR3 length is 21 residues. Germline-derived CDR1 and CDR2 are SGHTA and FQGNSA. CDR3 sequence (DNA): TGTGCCAGCAGCTTAGTCCACCCGGATCTCACCTACAGGAGATTGAACACTGAAGCTTTCTTT. It translates to CASSLVHPDLTYRRLNTEAFF.

This clonotype was observed a few times. V usage is TRBV21-1 and J usage is TRBJ2-1; the D call TRBD1 from the table was never checked on the DNA. TRBV21-1 is described as a pseudogene. This CDR3 spans 15 amino acids. CDR3 loop: CASSKGLRGFDEQFF. CDR3 bases: TGTGCCAGCAGCAAAGGGCTTCGGGGGTTCGATGAGCAGTTCTTC.

This clonotype was found a few times. This chain uses TRBV20-1 with TRBJ1-1; TRBD1 is a possible D gene (5 bases). The CDR3 runs to 14 residues. From germline, CDR1 is DFQATT and CDR2 SNEGSKA (reference sequence). Deletions cut 1 base from V and 1 base from J, with 10 bases between. This CDR3 reads CSARAAQGNTEAFF. As DNA, the CDR3 is TGCAGTGCTAGAGCAGCGCAGGGGAACACTGAAGCTTTCTTT.

The chain has TRBV6-5 and TRBJ2-5; D unresolved. This CDR3 comprises 14 residues. Trimming removed 2 bases from V and 2 bases from J, with 9 bases in between. Germline V CDR1 and CDR2: MNHEY, SVGAGI. CDR3 bases: TGTGCCAGCAGTTACATAGGGTTTCAAGAGACCCAGTACTTC. It translates to CASSYIGFQETQYF.

V usage is TRBV29-1 and J usage is TRBJ1-4; D gene unclear. Trimming removed 6 bases from V and 4 bases from J, with 15 bases in between. CDR1 and CDR2 from the germline V gene are SQVTM and ANQGSEA. This CDR3 contains 14 residues. The CDR3 DNA follows: TGCAGCGTGGGAATAGGCGGGGTTAATGAAAAACTGTTTTTT. It codes for CSVGIGGVNEKLFF. The full variable domain, in which reference TRBV29-1 and TRBJ1-4 provide the parts outside the CDR3, is SAVISQKPSRDICQRGTSLTIQCQVDSQVTMMFWYRQQPGQSLTLIATANQGSEATYESGFVIDKFPISRPNLTFSTLTVSNMSPEDSSIYLCSVGIGGVNEKLFFGSGTQLSVL.

In this sample, this clonotype turned up many times. The chain is built from TRBV28 and TRBJ2-3; D not resolved. The CDR3 is 14 amino acids. CDR1 is MDHEN, CDR2 SYDVKM, per germline. V was shortened by 2 bases and J by 0 bases, with 6 bases between the two germline ends. The CDR3 sequence is CASSLGLSTDTQYF. CDR3 bases: TGTGCCAGCAGTTTAGGGCTTAGCACAGATACGCAGTATTTT.

The rearrangement uses TRBV18 and TRBJ2-5, with D tentatively TRBD1 or TRBD2 (5 bases each). Trimming removed 3 bases from V and 2 bases from J, with 13 bases in between. Per germline, CDR1 KGHSH and CDR2 LQKENI. The CDR3 spans 15 residues. CDR3 residues: CASSPPGASQETQYF. The CDR3 nucleotides are TGTGCCAGCTCACCTCCCGGGGCTTCGCAAGAGACCCAGTACTTC.

The V call is TRBV20-1, the J call TRBJ2-7; 9 nucleotides match TRBD2. Germline V lookup: CDR1 DFQATT, CDR2 SNEGSKA (reference sequence). The ends lost 5 bases at V and 6 bases at J; junction bases unmatched: 8. The CDR3 has 13 residues. The chain's CDR3 is CSARVSGRSEQYF. CDR3 nucleotides: TGCAGTGCTCGTGTTAGCGGGAGAAGCGAGCAGTACTTC.

The genes are TRBV29-1 and TRBJ1-4, with D tentatively TRBD1 (6 bases). CDR1 and CDR2 from the germline V gene are SQVTM and ANQGSEA. Between the trimmed V and J ends, which lost 6 bases and 0 bases, there was a span of 20 bases. This CDR3 comprises 17 residues. The chain's CDR3 is CSVTPGSRGATNEKLFF. Here the CDR3 DNA reads TGCAGCGTAACACCGGGCTCCAGGGGTGCAACTAATGAAAAACTGTTTTTT.

This clonotype has just a few counts. This chain uses TRBV30 with TRBJ2-1; 10 bases map to TRBD2. Germline values: CDR1 GTSNPN, CDR2 SVGIG (reference sequence). This CDR3 has 13 residues. V lost 4 bases, J lost 7 bases, and 4 bases stayed unmatched. The CDR3: CAWNSGRANEQFF. The CDR3 DNA is TGTGCCTGGAACAGCGGGAGGGCAAATGAGCAGTTCTTC.

V is TRBV7-9 and J is TRBJ1-2, with a tentative D call TRBD1 (6 bases). V lost 4 bases and J 1 base, leaving 16 bases between the germline ends. CDR3 length: 16 residues. Germline CDR1 and CDR2: SEHNR and FQNEAQ (reference sequence). CDR3 sequence reads: CASSSSDRSDNYGYTF. For the CDR3, the DNA is TGTGCCAGCAGCTCCAGCGACAGGAGCGATAACTATGGCTACACCTTC.

This clonotype came up a few times. This chain connects TRBV5-4 to TRBJ2-3; D remains unclear. Germline assignment: CDR1 SGHNT and CDR2 YYREEE (reference sequence). CDR3 size: 11 residues. V was trimmed by 4 bases and J by 10 bases, leaving 10 bases between them. In DNA, the CDR3 is TGTGCCAGCAGCGCCGAAACCCCGCAGTATTTT. The encoded protein is CASSAETPQYF.

This clonotype was observed a few times. The V and J genes are TRBV6-5 and TRBJ1-5, with TRBD1 as a possible D gene (6 bases). V was shortened by 2 bases and J by 9 bases, with 14 bases between the two germline ends. The CDR3 runs 14 residues. The germline CDR1 and CDR2 sequences are MNHEY and SVGAGI. CDR3 DNA sequence: TGTGCCAGCAGTTACACGACAGGAGGGGGGCCCCAGCATTTT. It specifies CASSYTTGGGPQHF.

This chain joins TRBV5-1 and TRBJ2-7; no clear D. Germline V lookup: CDR1 SGHRS, CDR2 YFSETQ. The ends were cut back, 0 bases at V and 0 bases at J, with 10 bases in the middle. CDR3 length equals 15 residues. The CDR3 spells CASSLEADSSYEQYF. The CDR3 nucleotides read TGCGCCAGCAGCTTGGAGGCGGATAGCTCCTACGAGCAGTACTTC.

This clonotype was counted only a few times. The rearrangement joins TRBV12-3 or TRBV12-4 to TRBJ2-1, with TRBD2 matching over 9 bases. The V segment lost 7 bases and the J segment 6 bases; nucleotides outside the gene matches: 10. This CDR3 has 15 amino acids. The CDR3 nucleotides are TGTGCCAGCAACCAAGGGCTAGCGGGAATCAATGAGCAGTTCTTC. Translation gives CASNQGLAGINEQFF.

This clonotype was seen more than once but under ten times. As DNA, the CDR3 is TGCAGTGCTTCAGTAGTATCCAGCGGGATATACGAGCAGTACTTC. It yields the protein CSASVVSSGIYEQYF. The chain is built from TRBV20-1 and TRBJ2-7; the match to TRBD2 covers 7 bases. The germline CDR1 and CDR2 sequences are DFQATT and SNEGSKA (reference sequence). With V trimmed by 5 bases and J by 4 bases, 14 bases remained unmatched. CDR3 length equals 15 residues.

This clonotype appeared a few times. The rearrangement joins TRBV30 to TRBJ2-1; D uncertain. The V and J ends lost 0 bases and 4 bases respectively, with 7 bases between them. This CDR3 has 13 residues. The V gene's germline CDR1 is GTSNPN and CDR2 SVGIG (reference sequence). Here the CDR3 DNA reads TGTGCCTGGAGTGTAACCCTATACAATGAGCAGTTCTTC. Amino acids: CAWSVTLYNEQFF.

The CDR3: CASSLMGSSYEQYF. The DNA for the CDR3 is TGTGCCAGCAGTTTGATGGGGAGCTCCTACGAGCAGTACTTC. This chain uses TRBV27 with TRBJ2-7, with a weak D call TRBD2 (5 bases). This CDR3 comprises 14 residues. Germline CDR1 MNHEY, CDR2 SMNVEV (reference sequence). Deletions cut 3 bases from V and 0 bases from J, with 9 bases between.